This T cell receptor (beta chain) derives from a study of beta chain features in type 1 diabetes. Based on CD45RO/CCR7/CD25/CD127/CD95/CD27, CD4+ regulatory, stem cell-like memory, naive and central memory cells were sorted. Expressed TCRB transcripts were sequenced after all isolated RNA was converted to cDNA. Sequenced by immunoSEQ multiplex PCR; TCRdb stores in-frame clones only, minus some. This sample has some 160,000 clones; approximately 9% occur once, and the top ten carry less than 3%. CDR1 is GTSNPN and CDR2 is SVGIG in the germline V gene (reference sequence). The V and J ends lost 3 bases and 5 bases, in that order; junction bases with no gene match: 9. There are 14 residues in the CDR3. Study results and caveats: In comparison with healthy donors, patients had naive, central memory and Treg TCRB repertoires that appeared more similar.

About this clone itself: The antigen is undetermined.

V is TRBV30 and J is TRBJ2-7; TRBD2 aligns across 8 bases. This receptor was identified in a woman younger than 35 in good health. Sample: central memory CD4+ T cells from blood. CDR3 bases: TGTGCCTGGAGGCGGGGGGCCCGAGCGGACGAGCAGTACTTC. This codes for CAWRRGARADEQYF.